The next 27 T cell receptor beta chains were all read from a single sample in a study of blood T cell repertoires in COVID-19. The repertoire was sequenced with immunoSEQ multiplex PCR; TCRdb's copy has only in-frame clones and lacks some. The sample holds 150,000 to 200,000 clones; 75% to 90% are singletons and the top ten take 2.1%. The sample consisted of peripheral blood. The receptors here all came from a man in his sixties or seventies with active or convalescent COVID-19.

The rearrangement uses TRBV2 and TRBJ2-7, with 8 positions matching TRBD1. Losses at the gene ends were 8 bases for V and 9 bases for J; bases not matched to a gene: 18. From germline, CDR1 is SNHLY and CDR2 FYNNEI. This CDR3 is built from 15 residues. The CDR3 region is CASYPTGTGRGVQYF. CDR3 DNA: TGTGCCAGCTATCCGACCGGGACAGGCCGTGGGGTGCAGTACTTC.

The chain combines TRBV9 with TRBJ2-3, with D perhaps matching TRBD2 (5 bases). The CDR3 contains 18 residues. Germline CDR1 reads SGDLS; CDR2 reads YYNGEE. V was pared by 1 base and J by 2 bases, with 20 bases between. As DNA, the CDR3 is TGTGCCAGCAGCGTATCCCTATGGCTTGGGAGTAACACAGATACGCAGTATTTT. It codes for CASSVSLWLGSNTDTQYF. Together with reference TRBV9 and TRBJ2-3, the CDR3 gives the full variable domain: DSGVTQTPKHLITATGQRVTLRCSPRSGDLSVYWYQQSLDQGLQFLIQYYNGEERAKGNILERFSAQQFPDLHSELNLSSLELGDSALYFCASSVSLWLGSNTDTQYFGPGTRLTVL.

In DNA form, the CDR3 reads TGTGCCAGCAGTGTAGGGGGCCAAGAGACCCAGTACTTC. This translates into CASSVGGQETQYF. The rearrangement links TRBV25-1 to TRBJ2-5, with D maybe TRBD1 (6 bases). V lost 4 bases to trimming and J lost 1 base, with 7 bases between them. CDR1 is MGHDK, CDR2 SYGVNS, per germline. The CDR3 length is 13 residues.

Details on this clone: Other DNA sequences from this sample encode an identical CDR3 as well. This chain uses TRBV4-3 with TRBJ2-5; D is possibly TRBD2 (6 bases). The CDR3 length is 14 residues. V lost 0 bases and J 5 bases, leaving 10 bases between the germline ends. Germline V gene sequence: CDR1 LGHNA, CDR2 YSLEER. The CDR3 sequence: CASSQDRGLETQYF. The CDR3 DNA sequence: TGCGCCAGCAGCCAAGATCGGGGGTTGGAGACCCAGTACTTC.

The chain joins TRBV4-1 to TRBJ1-6; D not resolved. The CDR3 has 14 amino acids. Trimming left V 3 bases short and J 10 bases short, with 13 bases between. Germline assignment: CDR1 MGHRA and CDR2 YSYEKL. The CDR3 region is CASSQIGWSSPLHF. In DNA form, the CDR3 reads TGCGCCAGCAGCCAGATCGGTTGGAGCTCACCCCTCCACTTT.

The chain has TRBV20-1 and TRBJ1-2, with D perhaps TRBD1 (5 bases). CDR1 and CDR2 from the germline V gene are DFQATT and SNEGSKA (reference sequence). Trimming took 3 bases from V and 8 from J, leaving 16 bases between them. This CDR3 has 13 residues. CDR3 in amino acids: CSASVRAVYGYTF. DNA of the CDR3: TGCAGTGCTAGTGTCAGGGCCGTTTACGGCTACACCTTC.

This clone was seen only a few times. The chain is built from TRBV2 and TRBJ1-1, with TRBD1 matching over 11 bases. The CDR3 loop spans 16 amino acids. Germline values: CDR1 SNHLY, CDR2 FYNNEI. Trimming took 2 bases from V and 3 from J; bases not matched to a gene: 5. The CDR3 DNA sequence: TGTGCCAGCAGTGAACCGGGACAGGGGGTATACACTGAAGCTTTCTTT. This gives the protein CASSEPGQGVYTEAFF.

V and J are TRBV28 and TRBJ2-5; 12 positions agree with TRBD2. This CDR3 spans 18 amino acids. Germline assignment: CDR1 MDHEN and CDR2 SYDVKM. J lost 4 bases, V lost 3 bases, and 12 bases had no gene match. CDR3 region: CASSFNPGLAGGGETQYF. CDR3 DNA: TGTGCCAGCAGTTTCAATCCCGGCCTAGCGGGAGGGGGAGAGACCCAGTACTTC.

V gene TRBV3-1 (or the pseudogene TRBV3-2) combines with J gene TRBJ1-3; D is unclear. The CDR3 has 17 residues. The germline V gene encodes CDR1 LGHDT and CDR2 YNNKEL (reference sequence). V lost 0 bases and J lost 0, with 12 bases in between. The CDR3: CASSQDSLVSSGNTIYF. CDR3 nucleotide sequence: TGTGCCAGCAGCCAAGATTCCCTGGTTAGCTCTGGAAACACCATATATTTT.

A single count supports this clone. The gene calls are TRBV28 and TRBJ1-2; 9 nucleotides align to TRBD1. The CDR3 spans 15 residues. V dropped 9 bases and J dropped 8; count of bases not matched to a gene: 16. Germline loops: CDR1 MDHEN, CDR2 SYDVKM. DNA for the CDR3: TGTGCCAGTTCGACAGGGGGGATCCCTCACGGCGGCTACACCTTC. Translation: CASSTGGIPHGGYTF.

This clone appeared once. The chain combines TRBV10-3 with TRBJ2-2; 8 nucleotides line up with TRBD1. The junction had 4 bases not matched to a gene; V was cut back by 6 bases and J by 1 base. The CDR3 has 15 residues. Germline lookup yields CDR1 ENHRY and CDR2 SYGVKD. The CDR3 sequence is CAIRWGTGNTGELFF. In DNA form, the CDR3 reads TGTGCCATCAGATGGGGGACAGGGAACACCGGGGAGCTGTTTTTT.

CDR3 DNA: TGTGCCAGCAGCCGGACAGGCATAGTTTACGAGCAGTACTTC. This translates into CASSRTGIVYEQYF. The chain employs TRBV7-8 and TRBJ2-7, with 7 positions matching TRBD1. Germline CDR1 reads SGHVS; CDR2 reads FQNEAQ. CDR3 size: 14 residues. Unmatched junction bases numbered 8, after V lost 5 bases and J lost 4 bases.

The chain joins TRBV5-6 to TRBJ1-6; 7 bases agree with TRBD1. Trimming removed 4 bases from V and 11 bases from J; junction bases left unmatched: 6. The germline gives CDR1 SGHDT, CDR2 YYEEEE. The CDR3 has 13 residues. In DNA form, the CDR3 reads TGTGCCAGCAGCCCCACAGGGGCCGCACCCCTCCACTTT. It specifies CASSPTGAAPLHF.

The chain has TRBV11-2 and TRBJ1-6; 7 bases map to TRBD1. Losses at the gene ends were 2 bases for V and 6 bases for J; bases not matched to a gene: 7. The germline CDR1 and CDR2 sequences are SGHAT and FQNNGV. The CDR3 extends over 16 amino acids. The CDR3 nucleotides read TGTGCCAGCAGCTTATCCTCGACAGGGCGTAATTCACCCCTCCACTTT. It codes for CASSLSSTGRNSPLHF.

For this clone: The junction differs from germline at one of its ends, possibly a read error. This sequence joins TRBV28 and TRBJ2-2; 8 bases agree with TRBD2. CDR1 is MDHEN and CDR2 is SYDVKM in the germline V gene. The CDR3 runs 11 residues. The CDR3 DNA is TGTGCCAGCAGTCCCGGGGGGGTGCTGTTTTTT. It yields the protein CASSPGGVLFF.

V usage is TRBV10-3 and J usage is TRBJ2-2; 9 positions agree with TRBD1. CDR3 length: 16 residues. Losses at the gene ends were 7 bases for V and 3 bases for J; bases not matched to a gene: 9. Germline assignment: CDR1 ENHRY and CDR2 SYGVKD. The CDR3 DNA follows: TGTGCCATCAACCCGGGACAGGGTTCGCACACCGGGGAGCTGTTTTTT. This encodes CAINPGQGSHTGELFF.

The chain links TRBV19 to TRBJ2-7; TRBD2 matches 8 bases. CDR1 and CDR2 from the germline V gene are LNHDA and SQIVND (reference sequence). The CDR3 has 15 residues. The V and J ends lost 4 bases and 5 bases, in that order; junction bases with no gene match: 10. CDR3 sequence: CASSTIRTSNHEQYF. In nucleotides, the CDR3 is TGTGCCAGTAGTACAATAAGGACTAGCAACCACGAGCAGTACTTC.

Regarding this clone: Germline is not matched at one junction end, which may reflect a read error. V is TRBV2 and J is TRBJ2-7; the match to TRBD1 covers 9 bases. The length of the CDR3 is 12 residues. Germline V lookup: CDR1 SNHLY, CDR2 FYNNEI. The CDR3 region is CASSAGTGPIRF. CDR3 in DNA: TGTGCCAGCAGTGCCGGGACAGGGCCGATACGCTTC.

The chain recombines TRBV5-4 with TRBJ1-1; 12 bases map to TRBD1. V was clipped by 4 bases and J by 7 bases; unmatched bases: 14. This CDR3 has 17 amino acids. The germline gives CDR1 SGHNT, CDR2 YYREEE (reference sequence). The DNA of the CDR3 is TGTGCCAGCAGCAAACCGGGACAGGGGGCCGGTCTAGGTGAAGCTTTCTTT. Translated, it gives CASSKPGQGAGLGEAFF.

The chain couples TRBV19 to TRBJ1-5, with 7 positions matching TRBD1. Germline values: CDR1 LNHDA, CDR2 SQIVND (reference sequence). V shed 8 bases and J 3 bases; nucleotides not matched to a gene: 16. The CDR3 totals 17 residues. The CDR3 sequence is CASVQGPPTPINQPQHF. CDR3 nucleotide sequence: TGTGCCAGTGTACAGGGGCCCCCGACTCCCATCAATCAGCCCCAGCATTTT.

The chain is built from TRBV19 and TRBJ2-3; D might be TRBD2 (5 bases). The CDR3 length is 13 residues. The germline V gene encodes CDR1 LNHDA and CDR2 SQIVND (reference sequence). Trimming took off 1 base at V and 7 bases at J, with 9 bases between the two ends. DNA of the CDR3: TGTGCCAGTAGTATAGTTACCGGGAATACGCAGTATTTT. This codes for CASSIVTGNTQYF.

The chain combines TRBV7-2 with TRBJ2-3, with 8 bases lining up with TRBD2. The junction had 11 bases not matched to a gene; V was cut back by 2 bases and J by 1 base. The CDR3 extends over 18 amino acids. Germline CDR1 is SGHTA and CDR2 is FQGNSA. CDR3 amino acids: CASSLYRASGSRTDTQYF. In DNA, the CDR3 is TGTGCCAGCAGCTTATATCGGGCTAGCGGGTCCCGCACAGATACGCAGTATTTT. Drawing the rest from reference TRBV7-2 and TRBJ2-3, the complete variable domain is GAGVSQSPSNKVTEKGKDVELRCDPISGHTALYWYRQSLGQGLEFLIYFQGNSAPDKSGLPSDRFSAERTGGSVSTLTIQRTQQEDSAVYLCASSLYRASGSRTDTQYFGPGTRLTVL.

The count of this clone is one. The chain carries TRBV24-1 and TRBJ2-5; a possible D gene is TRBD1 (6 bases). Germline assignment: CDR1 KGHDR and CDR2 SFDVKD. V lost 0 bases, J lost 5 bases, and 15 bases lay in between. This CDR3 comprises 16 residues. In DNA form, the CDR3 reads TGTGCCACCAGTGATTTGAGGCAGGGGCAGGGGGAGACCCAGTACTTC. Its protein product is CATSDLRQGQGETQYF.

The rearrangement joins TRBV5-1 to TRBJ1-6; D gene unclear. Germline CDR1 SGHRS, CDR2 YFSETQ. The CDR3 is made up of 12 amino acids. V lost 3 bases to trimming and J lost 9 bases, with 7 bases between them. CDR3 coding DNA: TGCGCCAGCAGCTCTGACATTTCACCCCTCCACTTT. Its protein is CASSSDISPLHF.

The V and J genes are TRBV12-3 or TRBV12-4 and TRBJ2-2; D ambiguous. The V end lost 4 bases, the J end lost 7 bases, and 10 bases lay between the germline ends. This CDR3 region has 13 residues. The CDR3 nucleotides are TGTGCCAGCAGTTCCTACCTCCACGGGGAGCTGTTTTTT. Translation: CASSSYLHGELFF.

The J gene is TRBJ1-2, the V gene TRBV4-3, with D perhaps matching TRBD1 (6 bases). The length of the CDR3 is 14 residues. Germline values: CDR1 LGHNA, CDR2 YSLEER. V dropped 0 bases and J dropped 8 bases, with 13 bases sitting between them. Here the CDR3 DNA reads TGCGCCAGCAGCCAAGATCTCAGGGGCCGGGGCTACACCTTC. It translates to CASSQDLRGRGYTF.

The genes are TRBV9 and TRBJ1-4; D remains unclear. CDR1 and CDR2 from the germline V gene are SGDLS and YYNGEE. Trimming removed 0 bases at V and 6 bases at J, with 9 bases between. This CDR3 spans 14 amino acids. The CDR3 nucleotides are TGTGCCAGCAGCGTAGCTAGTAATGATGAAAAACTGTTTTTT. Encoded protein: CASSVASNDEKLFF.